A single sample is the source of the 26 T cell receptor beta chains below, sequenced in a study of blood T cell repertoires in COVID-19. Profiling relied on immunoSEQ multiplex PCR, and the TCRdb table lists in-frame clones only, not all of them. The profile shows roughly 420,000 clones, roughly 90% of them singletons. The specimen sequenced was PBMCs or T cells enriched from blood (not recorded which). The source is a woman in her thirties with acute COVID-19.

This clone was observed a few times. The chain couples TRBV24-1 to TRBJ2-3; no clear D. From germline, CDR1 is KGHDR and CDR2 SFDVKD. The CDR3 covers 14 residues. Trimming cost V 3 bases and J 2 bases, with 8 bases left between them. CDR3 coding DNA: TGTGCCACCAGTGATCCTGTCTACACAGATACGCAGTATTTT. This encodes CATSDPVYTDTQYF.

The chain combines TRBV15 with TRBJ1-4, with TRBD1 identical over 9 bases. The CDR3 runs to 17 residues. The junction had 9 bases not matched to a gene; V was cut back by 0 bases and J by 7 bases. CDR1 is LNHNV and CDR2 is YYDKDF in the germline V gene (reference sequence). The DNA of the CDR3 is TGTGCCACCAGCAGAGATCCACAGGGGGCCCTTGTTGAAAAACTGTTTTTT. Its protein is CATSRDPQGALVEKLFF. Full variable domain (missing parts from reference TRBV15 and TRBJ1-4): DAMVIQNPRYQVTQFGKPVTLSCSQTLNHNVMYWYQQKSSQAPKLLFHYYDKDFNNEADTPDNFQSRRPNTSFCFLDIRSPGLGDTAMYLCATSRDPQGALVEKLFFGSGTQLSVL.

The V call is TRBV18, the J call TRBJ1-2; 7 nucleotides align to TRBD1. After removal of 3 bases from V and 5 bases from J, the junction contained 12 bases not matched to a gene. Germline loops: CDR1 KGHSH, CDR2 LQKENI. The CDR3 is 16 residues long. The CDR3 is CASSPPDRNNGYGYTF. The CDR3 DNA follows: TGTGCCAGCTCACCCCCGGACAGGAACAATGGGTATGGCTACACCTTC. Full variable domain (rest looked up from reference TRBV18 and TRBJ1-2): NAGVMQNPRHLVRRRGQEARLRCSPMKGHSHVYWYRQLPEEGLKFMVYLQKENIIDESGMPKERFSAEFPKEGPSILRIQQVVRGDSAAYFCASSPPDRNNGYGYTFGSGTRLTVV.

The V call is TRBV2, the J call TRBJ1-4; TRBD1 might be the D (5 bases). Germline V gene lookup returns CDR1 SNHLY and CDR2 FYNNEI. This CDR3 is built from 14 residues. The germline V and J ends were trimmed by 6 bases and 8 bases, with 16 bases remaining between them. CDR3 DNA: TGTGCCAGCAGGTTATCGGGGGGAGTGGAAAAACTGTTTTTT. It specifies CASRLSGGVEKLFF.

The chain couples TRBV7-9 to TRBJ2-7; 7 nucleotides line up with TRBD1. Trimming cost V 4 bases and J 5 bases; bases outside gene matches: 11. Germline assignment: CDR1 SEHNR and CDR2 FQNEAQ (reference sequence). The CDR3 is 15 residues long. The CDR3 protein is CASSYWAKQGNEQYF. The CDR3 DNA reads TGTGCCAGCAGCTATTGGGCAAAACAGGGGAACGAGCAGTACTTC.

This clone appeared a few times. J is TRBJ2-3 and V is TRBV7-2; no reliable D call. This CDR3 has 18 amino acids. Deletions cut 3 bases from V and 0 bases from J, with 19 bases between. Germline V CDR1 and CDR2: SGHTA, FQGNSA. The chain's CDR3 is CASSFSDSPRSSTDTQYF. The CDR3 nucleotides read TGTGCCAGCAGCTTTTCAGACTCCCCCCGCTCCAGCACAGATACGCAGTATTTT.

This clone appeared a single time. V usage is TRBV7-2 and J usage is TRBJ1-4; a possible D gene is TRBD1 (5 bases). The CDR3 spans 16 residues. From germline, CDR1 is SGHTA and CDR2 FQGNSA. Trimming pared 5 bases from V and 3 bases from J, leaving 16 bases between. CDR3 amino acids: CASSPGGAQSNEKLFF. The CDR3 coding sequence is TGTGCCAGCAGCCCCGGAGGGGCTCAGTCTAATGAAAAACTGTTTTTT.

This clone has just one count. Written as DNA, the CDR3 is TGTGCCAGCACGAGGAACACCGGGGAGCTGTTTTTT. Its translation: CASTRNTGELFF. The J gene is TRBJ2-2, the V gene TRBV2; D is uncertain. The CDR3 spans 12 residues. The germline V gene has CDR1 SNHLY and CDR2 FYNNEI. Trimming stripped 7 bases from V and 1 base from J, with 4 bases between. Combining the CDR3 with reference TRBV2 and TRBJ2-2 gives the whole variable domain EPEVTQTPSHQVTQMGQEVILRCVPISNHLYFYWYRQILGQKVEFLVSFYNNEISEKSEIFDDQFSVERPDGSNFTLKIRSTKLEDSAMYFCASTRNTGELFFGEGSRLTVL.

A single count supports this clone. The chain links TRBV27 to TRBJ1-2; 9 bases agree with TRBD1. With 6 bases clipped from V and 5 bases from J, the junction kept 4 bases outside the gene matches. Germline V gene lookup returns CDR1 MNHEY and CDR2 SMNVEV (reference sequence). The CDR3 covers 13 residues. The CDR3 here is CASRADRGYGYTF. DNA for the CDR3: TGTGCCAGCAGGGCGGACAGGGGATATGGCTACACCTTC.

This chain uses TRBV24-1 with TRBJ2-7; 9 bases align to TRBD1. In germline, CDR1 is KGHDR, CDR2 SFDVKD. Germline trimming cut 5 bases from V and 1 base from J; bases unmatched to any gene: 11. This CDR3 has 17 amino acids. The chain's CDR3 is CATSAYLPGQGSYEQYF. The DNA for the CDR3 is TGTGCCACCAGTGCCTATCTCCCGGGACAGGGTTCCTACGAGCAGTACTTC.

V and J are TRBV7-2 and TRBJ2-7; D not certain. The V and J ends lost 2 bases and 5 bases respectively, with 10 bases between them. The CDR3 has 13 residues. The germline V gene has CDR1 SGHTA and CDR2 FQGNSA. This chain's CDR3 is CASSLLRFHEQYF. DNA for the CDR3: TGTGCCAGCAGCTTACTCCGGTTCCACGAGCAGTACTTC.

The rearrangement links TRBV2 to TRBJ1-4; TRBD1 might be the D (5 bases). V gave up 6 bases and J gave up 4 bases, with 12 bases separating them. CDR3 length: 14 amino acids. In germline, CDR1 is SNHLY, CDR2 FYNNEI. The CDR3 protein is CASRPPTVNEKLFF. The CDR3 coding sequence is TGTGCCAGCAGACCTCCGACAGTTAATGAAAAACTGTTTTTT.

The chain carries TRBV5-1 and TRBJ1-1, with D perhaps TRBD1 (6 bases). This CDR3 spans 15 amino acids. Germline CDR1 is SGHRS and CDR2 is YFSETQ. Trimming took 4 bases from V and 0 from J, leaving 13 bases between them. The CDR3 reads CASSLRTEMNTEAFF. CDR3 in DNA: TGCGCCAGCAGCCTCCGGACAGAGATGAACACTGAAGCTTTCTTT.

This clone appeared many times. The chain is built from TRBV5-1 and TRBJ1-2; 9 nucleotides agree with TRBD1. Germline lookup yields CDR1 SGHRS and CDR2 YFSETQ. The CDR3 runs 14 residues. J was trimmed by 8 bases and V by 5 bases; bases with no gene match: 10. As DNA, the CDR3 is TGCGCCAGCAGTCCGAACCGGGACAGGGAAGGCTACACCTTC. Its translation is CASSPNRDREGYTF.

The V call is TRBV24-1, the J call TRBJ1-2; TRBD1 matches 7 bases. Germline-derived CDR1 and CDR2 are KGHDR and SFDVKD. V shed 4 bases, J shed 0 bases, and the junction held 4 bases outside the gene matches. CDR3 size: 15 residues. CDR3 nucleotide sequence: TGTGCCACCAGTGAAGGGGGCCGGTCTAACTATGGCTACACCTTC. Translation gives CATSEGGRSNYGYTF.

V gene TRBV24-1 combines with J gene TRBJ2-7; 9 bases fit TRBD1. CDR1 and CDR2 (germline): KGHDR, SFDVKD. This CDR3 has 16 residues. Trimming removed 4 bases from V and 4 bases from J; junction bases left unmatched: 10. CDR3 nucleotide sequence: TGTGCCACCAGTGACTCGAGGGACAGGGCCGGGTACGAGCAGTACTTC. Its protein product is CATSDSRDRAGYEQYF.

This clone was picked up a small number of times. The J gene is TRBJ1-1, the V gene TRBV5-1, with 8 bases that match TRBD1. The CDR3 is made up of 16 amino acids. V was clipped by 4 bases and J by 1 base; unmatched bases: 9. Germline CDR1 SGHRS, CDR2 YFSETQ. The CDR3 bases are TGCGCCAGCAGCCCAGAGACAGGGGCGAAGAACACTGAAGCTTTCTTT. Translation: CASSPETGAKNTEAFF.

CDR3 in amino acids: CASSFDRTGVTEAFF. The CDR3 DNA sequence: TGTGCCAGCAGCTTTGATCGGACAGGGGTTACTGAAGCTTTCTTT. The chain employs TRBV5-4 and TRBJ1-1, with 9 bases identical to TRBD1. Germline V gene sequence: CDR1 SGHNT, CDR2 YYREEE (reference sequence). This CDR3 is 15 amino acids long. V was clipped by 2 bases and J by 5 bases; unmatched bases: 7. Supplemented by reference TRBV5-4 and TRBJ1-1, the full variable domain reads ETGVTQSPTHLIKTRGQQVTLRCSSQSGHNTVSWYQQALGQGPQFIFQYYREEENGRGNFPPRFSGLQFPNYSSELNVNALELDDSALYLCASSFDRTGVTEAFFGQGTRLTVV.

The genes are TRBV7-3 and TRBJ1-2; TRBD1 matches at 7 bases. The CDR3 spans 13 residues. Germline CDR1 SGHTA, CDR2 FQGTGA. V gave up 5 bases and J gave up 4 bases; unmatched junction bases: 4. The CDR3: CASSRQGGYGYTF. CDR3 coding DNA: TGTGCCAGCAGCCGACAGGGCGGCTATGGCTACACCTTC.

The genes are TRBV4-2 and TRBJ1-2; no clear D. The germline V gene has CDR1 LGHNA and CDR2 YNFKEQ. Trimming stripped 0 bases from V and 8 bases from J, with 19 bases between. This CDR3 region has 16 residues. The CDR3 protein is CASSQDFRERAEGYTF. CDR3 in DNA: TGTGCCAGCAGCCAAGATTTCCGGGAACGGGCTGAAGGCTACACCTTC.

The chain carries TRBV20-1 and TRBJ2-5; 11 bases line up with TRBD2. Germline CDR1 DFQATT, CDR2 SNEGSKA (reference sequence). This CDR3 comprises 16 residues. With V trimmed by 3 bases and J by 1 base, 7 bases remained unmatched. The CDR3 spells CSASPGTSGSQETQYF. CDR3 DNA sequence: TGCAGTGCTAGTCCGGGGACTAGCGGATCCCAAGAGACCCAGTACTTC.

This rearrangement joins TRBV19 to TRBJ1-5; D is perhaps TRBD1 (5 bases). V was cut by 1 base and J by 7 bases, with 14 bases left in between. CDR3 length: 15 amino acids. Germline V gene lookup returns CDR1 LNHDA and CDR2 SQIVND (reference sequence). DNA for the CDR3: TGTGCCAGTAGTATAGGGGTCAGGGAACCCCAGCCCCAGCATTTT. Translating gives CASSIGVREPQPQHF. The whole variable domain, filled in from reference TRBV19 and TRBJ1-5, reads DGGITQSPKYLFRKEGQNVTLSCEQNLNHDAMYWYRQDPGQGLRLIYYSQIVNDFQKGDIAEGYSVSREKKESFPLTVTSAQKNPTAFYLCASSIGVREPQPQHFGDGTRLSIL.

The chain's CDR3 is CASSPDVAGSNTGELFF. CDR3 coding DNA: TGTGCCAGCAGCCCTGACGTAGCGGGGTCGAACACCGGGGAGCTGTTTTTT. The chain recombines TRBV7-3 with TRBJ2-2, with 8 bases identical to TRBD2. The CDR3 consists of 17 residues. The trim removed 5 bases at V and 0 bases at J, leaving 8 bases unmatched. The germline gives CDR1 SGHTA, CDR2 FQGTGA.

This chain joins TRBV7-9 and TRBJ2-7; 10 bases fit TRBD1. CDR3 length: 15 residues. The J segment lost 7 bases and the V segment lost 6 bases, leaving 12 bases of the junction unmatched. CDR1 is SEHNR, CDR2 FQNEAQ, per germline (reference sequence). CDR3 protein: CASSSSRTGGVEQYF. The CDR3 bases are TGTGCCAGCAGTTCCTCCCGGACAGGGGGAGTAGAGCAGTACTTC.

V usage is TRBV9 and J usage is TRBJ2-2; TRBD1 might be the D (5 bases). Trimming took 0 bases from V and 1 from J, leaving 10 bases between them. Germline lookup yields CDR1 SGDLS and CDR2 YYNGEE. CDR3 size: 16 residues. The DNA for the CDR3 is TGTGCCAGCAGCGTAGGTCCCCAGGGGAACACCGGGGAGCTGTTTTTT. This codes for CASSVGPQGNTGELFF.

In this sample, this clone turned up a few times. The J gene is TRBJ1-1, the V gene TRBV19, with 8 bases aligning to TRBD1. In germline, CDR1 is LNHDA, CDR2 SQIVND (reference sequence). The CDR3 is 13 residues long. The J segment lost 3 bases and the V segment lost 5 bases, leaving 2 bases of the junction unmatched. CDR3: CASSLDRDTEAFF. DNA of the CDR3: TGTGCCAGTAGTCTGGACAGGGACACTGAAGCTTTCTTT.